This entry is about one T cell receptor (beta chain). Its antigen is still unknown. The same CDR3 arises from other DNA sequences in this sample as well. The data derive from a study of shared clonotypes between healthy human individuals. The wider study: Per donor, three plates held CD4 naive cells, three held CD4 memory, two held CD8 naive and one held CD8 memory. Study-level findings and limits: On the whole, naive subsets had larger estimated richness than memory subsets had.

On sorted subsets, replicate PCRs used roughly 190 ng DNA, or tens of thousands of T cell genomes. Per the original data handling: Because ImmunoSEQ provided only junction sequences with no quality scores, the filtering differed. The protocol was immunoSEQ multiplex PCR, while the TCRdb copy is restricted to in-frame clones and leaves out a portion. From that table come the V and J calls and clone size; the DNA was used to work out D and trimming. The sample consists of 780,000 or so clones, over 60% of them appearing once. The sequence was obtained from a woman aged 25 to 39 in good health. Sequencing input: memory CD4+ T cells sorted from blood. Sample subset: CD45RA-negative fraction.

The chain's CDR3 is CASSPLDSPYEQYF. As DNA, the CDR3 is TGTGCCAGCAGCCCCCTTGACAGTCCCTACGAGCAGTACTTC. This sequence joins TRBV5-4 and TRBJ2-7, with D possibly being TRBD1 (5 bases). This CDR3 comprises 14 residues. V dropped 4 bases and J dropped 2 bases, with 13 bases sitting between them. Germline CDR1 reads SGHNT; CDR2 reads YYREEE (reference sequence).